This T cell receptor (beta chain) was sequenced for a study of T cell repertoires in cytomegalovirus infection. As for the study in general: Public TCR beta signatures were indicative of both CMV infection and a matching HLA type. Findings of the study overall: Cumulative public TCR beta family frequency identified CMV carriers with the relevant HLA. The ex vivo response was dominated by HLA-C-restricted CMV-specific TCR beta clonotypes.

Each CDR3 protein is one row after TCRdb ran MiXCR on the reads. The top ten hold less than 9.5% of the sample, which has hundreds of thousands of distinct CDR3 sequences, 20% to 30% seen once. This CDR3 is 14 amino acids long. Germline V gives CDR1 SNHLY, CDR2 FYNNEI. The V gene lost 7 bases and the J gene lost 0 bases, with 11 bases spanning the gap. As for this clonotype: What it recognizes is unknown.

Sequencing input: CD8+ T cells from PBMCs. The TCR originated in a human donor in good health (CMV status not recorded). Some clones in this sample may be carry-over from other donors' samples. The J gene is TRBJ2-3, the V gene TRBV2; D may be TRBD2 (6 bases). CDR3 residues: CASKASVSTDTQYF. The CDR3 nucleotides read TGTGCCAGCAAGGCTAGCGTTAGCACAGATACGCAGTATTTT. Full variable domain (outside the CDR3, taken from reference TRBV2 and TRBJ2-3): EPEVTQTPSHQVTQMGQEVILRCVPISNHLYFYWYRQILGQKVEFLVSFYNNEISEKSEIFDDQFSVERPDGSNFTLKIRSTKLEDSAMYFCASKASVSTDTQYFGPGTRLTVL.